This T cell receptor beta chain is from a study of regulatory T cells in long-lasting Graves disease. For this clonotype: Its target is unknown.

Sample time point: newly diagnosed GD, antithyroid drugs for less than 3 months. Scientists built the TCR library using RNA that was extracted from PBMCs. Each of the patients was recruited from an endocrinology department situated in Xi'an, China. Study results and limitations: Authors noted too few samples as a limitation.

Investigators prepared the TCR beta libraries by applying iRepertoire HTBI primers and Arm-PCR of CDR3 regions. Using its own MiXCR run on the multiplex PCR reads, TCRdb lists one record per CDR3 protein. The sample records roughly 440,000 distinct CDR3 sequences, less than 20% being singletons. CDR1 and CDR2 from the germline V gene are DFQATT and SNEGSKA (reference sequence). The J segment lost 5 bases and the V segment lost 2 bases, leaving 6 bases of the junction unmatched. This CDR3 has 14 amino acids. These data were also filed under a second study, of T cells in Graves' hyperthyroidism and ophthalmopathy.

This sequence was found in a young woman with Graves disease. The material sequenced was peripheral blood mononuclear cells (PBMCs), taken at new diagnosis, from a patient treated with antithyroid drugs. The V and J genes are TRBV20-1 and TRBJ1-1, with 9 positions matching TRBD1. The CDR3 region is CSARRTGGLTEAFF. CDR3 DNA: TGCAGTGCTAGAAGAACAGGGGGCTTAACTGAAGCTTTCTTT.